These 26 T cell receptor beta chains share one sample of origin, sequenced in a study of OX40 agonist ivuxolimab in advanced cancers. Here immunoSEQ multiplex PCR was the method, and the copy in TCRdb shows in-frame clones only, minus some. The table records tens of thousands of clones, about 85% of them present only once. The specimen was CD4+ or CD8+ T cells sorted from blood, collected in a trial of the OX40 agonist ivuxolimab. The origin of the receptors is an adult with an advanced solid tumor such as melanoma, head and neck, liver or kidney cancer.

The gene calls are TRBV23-1 and TRBJ2-4, with 8 nucleotides matching TRBD1. TRBV23-1 is given ORF status, its function remaining uncertain. This CDR3 contains 14 residues. Germline trimming cut 8 bases from V and 4 bases from J; bases unmatched to any gene: 7. CDR3 DNA: TGCGCCAGCGGAGCGACAGGGGCGAAAAACATTCAGTACTTC. Its protein is CASGATGAKNIQYF.

The J gene is TRBJ2-7, the V gene TRBV11-2; D is possibly TRBD1 or TRBD2 (5 bases each). This CDR3 is built from 12 residues. The germline gives CDR1 SGHAT, CDR2 FQNNGV. Trimming stripped 1 base from V and 6 bases from J, with 7 bases between. CDR3 nucleotides: TGTGCCAGCAGCTTAGGGGGGAGCGAGCAGTACTTC. Protein: CASSLGGSEQYF.

This sequence joins TRBV5-5 and TRBJ1-1, with D hard to call. V was clipped by 0 bases and J by 10 bases, with 13 bases between them. Germline CDR1 is SGHKS and CDR2 is YYEKEE (reference sequence). CDR3 length equals 13 residues. The DNA for the CDR3 is TGTGCCAGCAGCTTGGATAGCTATGAGTCAGCTTTCTTT. The encoded protein is CASSLDSYESAFF.

V gene TRBV6-1 combines with J gene TRBJ1-1, with unresolved D. The CDR3 has 11 amino acids. Trimming pared 5 bases from V and 7 bases from J, leaving 8 bases between. Germline values: CDR1 MNHNS, CDR2 SASEGT. The CDR3 DNA follows: TGTGCCAGCAGTCTTGAGATTGAAGCTTTCTTT. Its translation is CASSLEIEAFF.

This chain links TRBV28 with TRBJ1-1, with a weak D call TRBD1 (6 bases). This CDR3 is 15 amino acids long. Germline loops: CDR1 MDHEN, CDR2 SYDVKM. With 4 bases removed from V and 2 bases from J, the gap between germline ends came to 14 bases. The CDR3 bases are TGTGCCAGCAGTTGGGGGGGGCAGGGTAACACTGAAGCTTTCTTT. Protein product: CASSWGGQGNTEAFF.

J is TRBJ1-2 and V is TRBV5-1, with D possibly matching TRBD1 (5 bases). With 0 bases removed from V and 6 bases from J, the gap between germline ends came to 12 bases. Germline assignment: CDR1 SGHRS and CDR2 YFSETQ. The CDR3 is 14 residues long. The CDR3 here is CASSLAGLGNGYTF. The CDR3 DNA is TGCGCCAGCAGCTTGGCGGGACTAGGAAATGGCTACACCTTC. Full variable domain (rest looked up from reference TRBV5-1 and TRBJ1-2): KAGVTQTPRYLIKTRGQQVTLSCSPISGHRSVSWYQQTPGQGLQFLFEYFSETQRNKGNFPGRFSGRQFSNSRSEMNVSTLELGDSALYLCASSLAGLGNGYTFGSGTRLTVV.

V and J are TRBV15 and TRBJ2-7; D perhaps matches TRBD1 (7 bases). This CDR3 is 12 amino acids long. The V and J ends lost 5 bases and 7 bases respectively, with 12 bases between them. Per the germline V gene, CDR1 is LNHNV and CDR2 is YYDKDF (reference sequence). CDR3 sequence (DNA): TGTGCCACCAGCGACAGGGAGGAGGAGCAGTACTTC. Encoded protein: CATSDREEEQYF.

The CDR3 loop is CASSEGGGYTF. The CDR3 DNA is TGTGCCAGCAGTGAAGGTGGCGGCTACACCTTC. The chain couples TRBV6-5 to TRBJ1-2; D is ambiguous. V gave up 5 bases and J gave up 8 bases, with 9 bases separating them. Germline lookup yields CDR1 MNHEY and CDR2 SVGAGI. The CDR3 contains 11 residues.

This rearrangement joins TRBV5-1 to TRBJ2-5; D not certain. The V gene lost 4 bases and the J gene lost 0 bases, with 10 bases spanning the gap. The CDR3 totals 14 residues. Germline V gives CDR1 SGHRS, CDR2 YFSETQ. Written as DNA, the CDR3 is TGCGCCAGCAGCCCTGGAGTGGACCAAGAGACCCAGTACTTC. It codes for CASSPGVDQETQYF.

The V call is TRBV6-6, the J call TRBJ1-1, with 9 bases lining up with TRBD1. This CDR3 is built from 16 residues. The germline V gene has CDR1 MNHNY and CDR2 SVGAGI (reference sequence). Losses at the gene ends were 7 bases for V and 5 bases for J; bases not matched to a gene: 14. CDR3 nucleotide sequence: TGTGCCAGCACCTTGGGACAGGGCTATCAGGGGACTGAAGCTTTCTTT. Translating it yields CASTLGQGYQGTEAFF.

This clone has just one count. The V and J genes are TRBV6-1 and TRBJ2-1, with D possibly being TRBD2 (6 bases). Germline lookup yields CDR1 MNHNS and CDR2 SASEGT. This CDR3 is 15 amino acids long. Trimming took off 7 bases at V and 2 bases at J, with 15 bases between the two ends. The CDR3 nucleotides read TGTGCCAGCACTGGAGGGGCAGACACCTACAATGAGCAGTTCTTC. This translates into CASTGGADTYNEQFF.

The genes are TRBV28 and TRBJ2-7; 10 bases are shared with TRBD1. This CDR3 spans 14 amino acids. The ends lost 6 bases at V and 6 bases at J; junction bases unmatched: 8. Germline loops: CDR1 MDHEN, CDR2 SYDVKM. The CDR3 coding sequence is TGTGCCAGCAGACCGGGACAGGGGTTCGCCGAGCAGTACTTC. It yields the protein CASRPGQGFAEQYF.

This rearrangement joins TRBV18 to TRBJ1-5, with a tentative D call TRBD1 (5 bases). Per the germline V gene, CDR1 is KGHSH and CDR2 is LQKENI. This CDR3 comprises 15 residues. V was clipped by 5 bases and J by 6 bases, with 17 bases between them. Here the CDR3 reads CASSTTPQGGQPQHF. Here the CDR3 DNA reads TGTGCCAGCTCAACCACGCCTCAGGGAGGTCAGCCCCAGCATTTT.

The genes are TRBV6-6 and TRBJ2-5; D call uncertain. The CDR3 has 16 residues. Between the trimmed V and J ends, which lost 7 bases and 2 bases, there was a span of 20 bases. CDR1 and CDR2 (germline): MNHNY, SVGAGI (reference sequence). The chain's CDR3 is CASTSGRKQNQETQYF. CDR3 DNA sequence: TGTGCCAGCACCTCCGGTCGCAAGCAAAATCAAGAGACCCAGTACTTC.

The rearrangement links TRBV5-1 to TRBJ2-1; perhaps TRBD1 as D (6 bases). CDR1 is SGHRS and CDR2 is YFSETQ in the germline V gene. Between the trimmed V and J ends, which lost 0 bases and 6 bases, there was a span of 13 bases. The CDR3 is made up of 15 amino acids. CDR3: CASSLDRARGNEQFF. DNA of the CDR3: TGCGCCAGCAGCTTGGACAGGGCCAGGGGCAATGAGCAGTTCTTC.

The rearrangement links TRBV7-9 to TRBJ2-3; 10 bases line up with TRBD1. CDR3 size: 16 residues. Germline CDR1 reads SEHNR; CDR2 reads FQNEAQ (reference sequence). The junction had 9 bases not matched to a gene; V was cut back by 6 bases and J by 3 bases. CDR3 sequence (DNA): TGTGCCAGCAGAAGGGACAGGGGCTCCGTGACAGATACGCAGTATTTT. Its translation is CASRRDRGSVTDTQYF.

V usage is TRBV18 and J usage is TRBJ1-1; D gene ambiguous. This CDR3 has 13 residues. Germline CDR1 KGHSH, CDR2 LQKENI. V was shortened by 2 bases and J by 6 bases, with 10 bases between the two germline ends. CDR3 protein: CASSPLQDSEAFF. CDR3 DNA: TGTGCCAGCTCACCATTGCAGGACTCTGAAGCTTTCTTT.

V and J are TRBV4-2 and TRBJ2-2; D is uncertain. CDR1 and CDR2 from the germline V gene are LGHNA and YNFKEQ. The CDR3 length is 13 residues. V lost 1 base and J 6 bases, leaving 6 bases between the germline ends. The CDR3 reads CASSQVSPGELFF. CDR3 coding DNA: TGTGCCAGCAGCCAAGTATCCCCCGGGGAGCTGTTTTTT.

The chain has TRBV30 and TRBJ1-2, with 8 bases lining up with TRBD1. V was clipped by 0 bases and J by 3 bases; unmatched bases: 9. The CDR3 is 16 amino acids. CDR1 and CDR2 from the germline V gene are GTSNPN and SVGIG (reference sequence). The CDR3 bases are TGTGCCTGGAGTGTTACAGTCGCAGGGGGCGACTATGGCTACACCTTC. Translation gives CAWSVTVAGGDYGYTF.

The chain employs TRBV5-4 and TRBJ2-1, with D perhaps matching TRBD2 (6 bases). The CDR3 runs 16 residues. V dropped 0 bases and J dropped 4 bases, with 14 bases sitting between them. Per germline, CDR1 SGHNT and CDR2 YYREEE (reference sequence). The CDR3 nucleotides are TGTGCCAGCAGCTTGGACGGTCGGGGACTGTACAATGAGCAGTTCTTC. Translated, it gives CASSLDGRGLYNEQFF.

The chain carries TRBV7-8 and TRBJ2-7, with 9 bases lining up with TRBD2. V lost 2 bases to trimming and J lost 2 bases; unmatched junction nucleotides: 1. The CDR3 spans 14 residues. CDR1 SGHVS and CDR2 FQNEAQ come from the germline V gene. The CDR3 DNA is TGTGCCAGCAGCTTACTAGCGGGGACCTACGAGCAGTACTTC. Its protein is CASSLLAGTYEQYF.

The V call is TRBV12-5, the J call TRBJ1-1, with 9 bases lining up with TRBD1. Germline CDR1 is LGHNT and CDR2 is FRNRAP. CDR3 length equals 18 residues. Trimming removed 6 bases from V and 0 bases from J; junction bases left unmatched: 14. For the CDR3, the DNA is TGTGCTAGTGGGTACACCCCGGGACAGGGATTAATGAACACTGAAGCTTTCTTT. Its protein product is CASGYTPGQGLMNTEAFF.

V gene TRBV14 combines with J gene TRBJ2-4; 9 bases match TRBD2. The CDR3 is made up of 16 amino acids. Germline V gives CDR1 SGHDN, CDR2 FVKESK. J was trimmed by 0 bases and V by 4 bases; bases with no gene match: 4. The chain's CDR3 is CASSRAGGTAKNIQYF. CDR3 DNA: TGTGCCAGCAGCCGAGCGGGAGGTACAGCCAAAAACATTCAGTACTTC.

The chain couples TRBV5-4 to TRBJ2-5; D call uncertain. CDR3 length: 11 residues. With 3 bases removed from V and 4 bases from J, the gap between germline ends came to 4 bases. CDR1 is SGHNT, CDR2 YYREEE, per germline (reference sequence). The CDR3 sequence is CASSWRETQYF. In DNA form, the CDR3 reads TGTGCCAGCAGCTGGAGAGAGACCCAGTACTTC.

V is TRBV7-3 and J is TRBJ2-7; TRBD2 might be the D (5 bases). The ends were cut back, 5 bases at V and 2 bases at J, with 10 bases in the middle. The CDR3 sequence is 13 residues long. Germline V gene lookup returns CDR1 SGHTA and CDR2 FQGTGA. This CDR3 reads CASSPGSTYEQYF. CDR3 nucleotides: TGTGCCAGCAGCCCTGGGAGCACCTACGAGCAGTACTTC.

The rearrangement joins TRBV7-6 to TRBJ2-3; the match to TRBD1 covers 8 bases. Germline V CDR1 and CDR2: SGHVS, FNYEAQ. With V trimmed by 5 bases and J by 5 bases, 6 bases remained unmatched. This CDR3 spans 14 amino acids. CDR3 loop: CASSTTGAGDTQYF. CDR3 coding DNA: TGTGCCAGCAGCACGACAGGGGCCGGAGATACGCAGTATTTT.